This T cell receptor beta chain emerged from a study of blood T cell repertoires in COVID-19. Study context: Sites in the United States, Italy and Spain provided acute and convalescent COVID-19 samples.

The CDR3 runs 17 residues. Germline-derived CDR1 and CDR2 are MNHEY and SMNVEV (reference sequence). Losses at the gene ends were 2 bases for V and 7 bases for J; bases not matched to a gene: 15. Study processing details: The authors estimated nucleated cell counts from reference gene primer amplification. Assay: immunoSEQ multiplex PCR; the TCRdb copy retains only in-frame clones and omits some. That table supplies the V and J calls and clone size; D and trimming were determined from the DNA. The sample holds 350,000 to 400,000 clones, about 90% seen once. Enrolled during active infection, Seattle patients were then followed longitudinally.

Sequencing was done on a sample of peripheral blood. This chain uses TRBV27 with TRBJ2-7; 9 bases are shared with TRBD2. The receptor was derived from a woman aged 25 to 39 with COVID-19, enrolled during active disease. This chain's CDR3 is CASSLIAGAATRAEQYF. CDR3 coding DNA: TGTGCCAGCAGTTTAATAGCGGGGGCTGCCACTAGGGCGGAGCAGTACTTC.